This record looks at one TCR beta chain sequence and its context. Its matching antigen is unknown. Two oligonucleotides, mixed equimolar, formed the beta constant-region primer covering TRBC1 and TRBC2. TCRdb used MiXCR to reprocess the UMI-ligation and nested PCR reads, holding one entry per CDR3 protein. Among approximately 27,000 distinct CDR3 sequences, 9.5% to 12% were seen once, and the ten largest hold approximately 15%. These data come from a study of naive and memory T cell subsets. V lost 5 bases and J lost 2, with 16 bases in between. The germline V gene has CDR1 MNHEY and CDR2 SVGEGT. The CDR3 extends over 15 amino acids. Study results and limitations: From naive to CM, EM and EMRA, diversity decreased and Gini increased. Findings for naive and memory subsets could not be checked against ground truth.

Sorting gates: effector memory CD45RA-CD27-, EMRA CD45RA+CD27-. The material sequenced was effector memory CD4+ T cells from blood. As for subset: effector memory, CD45RA- CD27-. This clonotype was sampled from a human donor in good health. The chain recombines TRBV6-2 or TRBV6-3 with TRBJ2-7, with D possibly being TRBD2 (5 bases). The CDR3 region is CASSPRAGFPYEQYF. The CDR3 bases are TGTGCCAGCAGTCCCCGGGCGGGCTTTCCCTACGAGCAGTACTTC.